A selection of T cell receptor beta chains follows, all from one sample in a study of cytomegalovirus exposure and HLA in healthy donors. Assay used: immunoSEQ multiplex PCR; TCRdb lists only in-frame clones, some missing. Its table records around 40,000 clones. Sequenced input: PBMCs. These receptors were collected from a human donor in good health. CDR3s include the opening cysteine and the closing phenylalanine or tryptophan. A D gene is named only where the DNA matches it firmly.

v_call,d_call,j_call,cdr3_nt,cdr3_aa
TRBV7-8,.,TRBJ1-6,TGTGCCAGCAGCTTAGGAGTGTATAATTCACCCCTACACTTT,CASSLGVYNSPLHF
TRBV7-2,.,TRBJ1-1,TGTGCCAGCAGGCCCGGGGGAAGGACTGAAGCTTTCTTT,CASRPGGRTEAFF
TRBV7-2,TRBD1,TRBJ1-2,TGTGCCAGCAGCTTAGGGGACAGGGCCTATGGCTACACCTTC,CASSLGDRAYGYTF
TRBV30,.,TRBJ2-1,TGTGCCTGGAGTGTACAGGGTGGGGATGAGCAGTTCTTC,CAWSVQGGDEQFF
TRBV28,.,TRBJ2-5,TGTGCCAGCAGTTTGATCCAGGGGACCCAAGAGACCCAGTACTTC,CASSLIQGTQETQYF
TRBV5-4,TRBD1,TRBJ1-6,TGTGCCAGCAGCTTGGGGGGACAGGGAAATCGAAATTCACCCCTCCACTTT,CASSLGGQGNRNSPLHF
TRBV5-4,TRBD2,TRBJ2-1,TGTGCCAGCAGCTTGGGAGCTAGCGGGGGGGCCAACAATGAGCAGTTCTTC,CASSLGASGGANNEQFF
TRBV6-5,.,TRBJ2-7,TGTGCCACCACGACAGGACCCAACGAGCAGTACTTC,CATTTGPNEQYF
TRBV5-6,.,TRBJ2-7,TGTGCCAGCAGCAGGGGCCCCTTTCCCTACGAGCAGTCCTTC,CASSRGPFPYEQSF
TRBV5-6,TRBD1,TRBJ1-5,TGTGCCAGCAGCCTGTGGGACAGCTATCAGCCCCAGCATTTT,CASSLWDSYQPQHF
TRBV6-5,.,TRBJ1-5,TGTGCCAGCACTCAGTCGGGCGGGCTGTATCAGCCCCAGCATTTT,CASTQSGGLYQPQHF
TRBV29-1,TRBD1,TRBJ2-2,TGCAGCGTTGATGGTAGAACAGGGGCCGGGGAGCTGTTTTTT,CSVDGRTGAGELFF